This T cell receptor beta chain was observed in a study of CXCR3 chemokines and chemotherapy response in bladder cancer. Per germline, CDR1 SGHTA and CDR2 FQGNSA. Trimming shortened V by 2 bases and J by 5 bases, and 13 bases separated the two germline ends. There are 15 residues in the CDR3. One entry per CDR3 protein, called by TCRdb with MiXCR from the PCR reads. The table records roughly 8,000 distinct CDR3 sequences, roughly 12% of them present only once. This clonotype was seen at least ten times. The receptor was derived from a human donor with bladder cancer that responded to neoadjuvant chemotherapy. The sample was taken from a patient whose treatment included neoadjuvant chemotherapy. The chain couples TRBV7-2 to TRBJ1-5; D possibly corresponds to TRBD1 (5 bases). The DNA of the CDR3 is TGTGCCAGCAGCTTACCCTCGGGGGGGGATCAGCCCCAGCATTTT. This translates into CASSLPSGGDQPQHF.